Listed below are T cell receptor beta chains from one sample, sequenced in a study of blood T cell repertoires in COVID-19. Clones were read by immunoSEQ multiplex PCR, and TCRdb kept only the in-frame ones, dropping some. The data hold roughly 250,000 clones, with 75% to 90% observed a single time. Sequencing was performed on PBMCs or T cells enriched from blood (not recorded which). The origin of the receptors is a woman in her fifties or sixties who had recovered from COVID-19. Both conserved end residues are part of each CDR3. D genes are given only for firm matches. A row's size may be missing; if present it is once, few, many or a size class.

CASSPPSGGSGANVLTF,TGTGCCAGCTCACCACCGTCGGGGGGTTCTGGGGCCAACGTCCTGACTTTC,TRBJ2-6,-,TRBD2,TRBV18
CASTFSRGRSEQYF,TGTGCCAGCACATTTTCCAGGGGGCGCTCCGAGCAGTACTTC,TRBJ2-7,few,TRBD1,TRBV28
CASSGTVGLITGELFF,TGTGCCAGCAGTGGGACCGTGGGACTGATCACCGGGGAGCTGTTTTTT,TRBJ2-2,-,-,TRBV27
CASTQGLAGAETQYF,TGTGCCAGCACCCAGGGGCTAGCGGGAGCAGAGACCCAGTACTTC,TRBJ2-5,-,TRBD2,TRBV7-2
CASIRGVTSNYGYTF,TGTGCCAGCATCCGGGGGGTGACTTCTAACTATGGCTACACCTTC,TRBJ1-2,-,-,TRBV6-5
CASSVIGLGQFYGYTF,TGTGCCAGCAGCGTTATAGGTTTGGGACAGTTCTATGGCTACACCTTC,TRBJ1-2,-,TRBD1,TRBV5-4
CAISKTGTSGKTEQFF,TGTGCCATCAGTAAGACCGGGACTAGCGGGAAAACTGAGCAGTTCTTC,TRBJ2-1,-,TRBD2,TRBV10-3
CASSEGQVSSYEQYF,TGTGCCAGCAGTGAAGGACAGGTGAGCTCCTACGAGCAGTACTTC,TRBJ2-7,-,-,TRBV6-1
CASRGQGRGTQYF,TGTGCCAGCAGGGGACAGGGGAGGGGGACCCAGTACTTC,TRBJ2-5,-,TRBD1,TRBV7-2
CASSPAGTGPYGYTF,TGCGCCAGCAGCCCCGCCGGGACAGGGCCCTATGGCTACACCTTC,TRBJ1-2,-,TRBD1,TRBV5-1
CASSKGDGNEKLFF,TGTGCCAGCAGCAAGGGGGATGGGAATGAAAAACTGTTTTTT,TRBJ1-4,-,-,TRBV7-8
CASSLGGQTNTEAFF,TGTGCCAGCAGCTTGGGTGGGCAGACCAACACTGAAGCTTTCTTT,TRBJ1-1,-,-,TRBV7-8
CASSFHGTRGDTQYF,TGCGCCAGCAGCTTCCATGGGACTAGAGGAGATACGCAGTATTTT,TRBJ2-3,-,TRBD2,TRBV5-1
CSASAGTGATEAFF,TGCAGTGCTAGTGCCGGGACAGGGGCGACTGAAGCTTTCTTT,TRBJ1-1,-,TRBD1,TRBV20-1
CASSRVPTGGNMGEQFF,TGTGCCAGCAGCCGAGTTCCGACGGGAGGTAATATGGGTGAGCAGTTCTTC,TRBJ2-1,-,TRBD2,TRBV5-4
CAISKSMNTEAFF,TGTGCCATCAGCAAGAGCATGAACACTGAAGCTTTCTTT,TRBJ1-1,-,-,TRBV10-3
CASSAYRDTEAFF,TGTGCCAGTAGCGCCTACAGGGACACTGAAGCTTTCTTT,TRBJ1-1,few,-,TRBV19
CASSLVTGQLATNEKLFF,TGTGCCAGCAGCTTAGTAACCGGACAGCTCGCAACTAATGAAAAACTGTTTTTT,TRBJ1-4,-,-,TRBV7-9
CAISDPGLAGTDTQYF,TGTGCCATCAGTGACCCGGGACTAGCGGGAACAGATACGCAGTATTTT,TRBJ2-3,once,TRBD2,TRBV10-3
CASSLRTGLSTIYF,TGTGCCAGCAGCCTTCGGACAGGGTTGAGCACCATATATTTT,TRBJ1-3,-,TRBD1,TRBV14
CAISQERRTNQPQYF,TGTGCCATCAGTCAGGAGCGACGGACTAATCAGCCCCAGTATTTT,TRBJ2-3,-,-,TRBV10-3
CASSPAASGTGELFF,TGTGCCAGCTCACCAGCGGCTAGCGGCACCGGGGAGCTGTTTTTT,TRBJ2-2,few,TRBD2,TRBV18
CASSPRLTLAGGQETQYF,TGTGCCAGCAGCCCCCGACTAACGCTAGCGGGAGGGCAAGAGACCCAGTACTTC,TRBJ2-5,-,TRBD2,TRBV3-1/TRBV3-2
CASSAVRVDDYGYTF,TGTGCCAGCAGTGCCGTCAGGGTGGATGACTATGGCTACACCTTC,TRBJ1-2,-,-,TRBV2
CASSLWTGDSPLHF,TGTGCCAGCAGCCTGTGGACCGGGGATTCACCCCTCCACTTT,TRBJ1-6,-,-,TRBV3-1/TRBV3-2
CASSLRLGNEQFF,TGTGCCAGCAGCTTAAGACTAGGCAATGAGCAGTTCTTC,TRBJ2-1,-,-,TRBV7-8
CSVSGGNTEAFF,TGCAGCGTTTCAGGGGGGAACACTGAAGCTTTCTTT,TRBJ1-1,-,TRBD1,TRBV29-1
CASSPDRDGLQPQHF,TGTGCCAGCAGCCCAGACAGGGACGGGCTTCAGCCCCAGCATTTT,TRBJ1-5,-,TRBD1,TRBV28
CASSARLQYTDTQYF,TGTGCCAGCAGCGCACGACTGCAGTACACAGATACGCAGTATTTT,TRBJ2-3,once,-,TRBV9
CASTSGTAAYEQYF,TGTGCCAGCACTTCCGGGACAGCCGCCTACGAGCAGTACTTC,TRBJ2-7,once,TRBD1,TRBV28
CASSLQPENALGAFF,TGCGCCAGCAGCCTACAGCCCGAGAACGCCTTGGGAGCTTTCTTT,TRBJ1-1,-,-,TRBV5-1
CASSLRRGLNSPLHF,TGTGCCAGCAGCTTGAGGCGGGGGCTTAATTCACCCCTCCACTTT,TRBJ1-6,-,-,TRBV5-4
CASSEGTGGFYEQYF,TGTGCCAGCAGTGAAGGGACAGGGGGCTTCTACGAGCAGTACTTC,TRBJ2-7,-,TRBD1,TRBV9
CASSPGYMNTEAFF,TGTGCCAGCAGCCCAGGGTACATGAACACTGAAGCTTTCTTT,TRBJ1-1,-,-,TRBV5-4
CASSLAGGSYGYTF,TGTGCCAGCAGCCTGGCGGGGGGGTCCTATGGCTACACCTTC,TRBJ1-2,few,-,TRBV7-8
CASSRGDRGRLSNQPQHF,TGTGCCAGCAGCCGGGGGGACAGGGGGCGGCTGAGCAATCAGCCCCAGCATTTT,TRBJ1-5,-,TRBD1,TRBV5-8
CASRVGRTDTQYF,TGCGCCAGCCGGGTGGGGCGCACAGATACGCAGTATTTT,TRBJ2-3,-,-,TRBV5-1
CASSEQLFWGRYNEQYF,TGTGCCAGCAGTGAGCAACTATTTTGGGGGAGGTATAACGAGCAGTACTTC,TRBJ2-7,-,-,TRBV6-1
CASSTGGVSNQPQHF,TGTGCCAGCAGTACAGGGGGCGTCAGCAATCAGCCCCAGCATTTT,TRBJ1-5,-,TRBD1,TRBV28
CATRTYDRNEAFF,TGTGCCACCAGGACGTATGACAGGAATGAAGCTTTCTTT,TRBJ1-1,-,-,TRBV15
CASSPQVNTEAFF,TGCGCCAGCAGCCCACAGGTGAACACTGAAGCTTTCTTT,TRBJ1-1,-,-,TRBV5-1
CASSFPGLAGAEYEQYF,TGTGCCAGCAGTTTTCCCGGACTAGCGGGAGCGGAGTACGAGCAGTACTTC,TRBJ2-7,-,TRBD2,TRBV28
CASSLWQGDTEAFF,TGTGCCAGCAGTTTATGGCAGGGGGACACTGAAGCTTTCTTT,TRBJ1-1,few,TRBD1,TRBV28
CAFMGGAATEAFF,TGTGCCTTTATGGGGGGGGCGGCCACTGAAGCTTTCTTT,TRBJ1-1,-,-,TRBV30
CASSEEGRGPNQPQHF,TGTGCCAGCAGTGAAGAGGGTCGGGGTCCCAATCAGCCCCAGCATTTT,TRBJ1-5,-,-,TRBV2
CASGRTGKETQYF,TGTGCCAGTGGTAGGACAGGGAAAGAGACCCAGTACTTC,TRBJ2-5,-,TRBD1,TRBV19
CASSIGELGPQHF,TGTGCCAGTAGTATTGGGGAGCTTGGGCCCCAGCATTTT,TRBJ1-5,-,-,TRBV19
CASSSQGYEQYF,TGCGCCAGCAGCTCCCAGGGGTACGAGCAGTACTTC,TRBJ2-7,-,-,TRBV5-1
CASSLEAGVSEQFF,TGCGCCAGCAGCTTGGAGGCGGGAGTTTCTGAGCAGTTCTTC,TRBJ2-1,-,TRBD2,TRBV5-1
CASSDIGGGGQPQHF,TGTGCCAGCAGTGATATCGGAGGGGGCGGACAGCCCCAGCATTTT,TRBJ1-5,once,TRBD1,TRBV2
CASSSHGGSNTEAFF,TGTGCCAGCAGTTCCCACGGGGGATCGAACACTGAAGCTTTCTTT,TRBJ1-1,-,-,TRBV28
CASRQGYEQYF,TGCGCCAGTCGTCAGGGTTACGAGCAGTACTTC,TRBJ2-7,-,-,TRBV10-2
CASSLGGTGRDEKLFF,TGCGCCAGCAGCTTGGGGGGGACAGGCCGGGATGAAAAACTGTTTTTT,TRBJ1-4,-,TRBD1,TRBV5-1
CASSLWDRGTNQPQHF,TGTGCCAGCAGTTTATGGGACAGGGGGACCAATCAGCCCCAGCATTTT,TRBJ1-5,-,TRBD1,TRBV28
CASSPYRMGGLQSGNTIYF,TGTGCCAGCTCACCATATCGTATGGGAGGGCTCCAATCTGGAAACACCATATATTTT,TRBJ1-3,-,-,TRBV18